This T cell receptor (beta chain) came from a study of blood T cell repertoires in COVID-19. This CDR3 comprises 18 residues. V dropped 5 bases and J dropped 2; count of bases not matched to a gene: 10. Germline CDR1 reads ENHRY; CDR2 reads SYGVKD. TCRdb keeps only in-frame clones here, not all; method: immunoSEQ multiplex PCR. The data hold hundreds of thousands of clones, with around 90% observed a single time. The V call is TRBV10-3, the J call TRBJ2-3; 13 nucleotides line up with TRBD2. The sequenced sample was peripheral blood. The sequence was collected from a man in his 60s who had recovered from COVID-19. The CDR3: CAISTTSGRPSNTDTQYF. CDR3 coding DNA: TGTGCCATCAGTACGACTAGCGGGAGGCCATCAAACACAGATACGCAGTATTTT.